Listed below are T cell receptor beta chains from one sample, sequenced in a study of response to subunit inactivated influenza vaccine. TCRdb fed the RT-PCR reads into MiXCR, producing one record per CDR3 protein. The table lists 150,000 to 200,000 distinct CDR3 sequences, about 12% of them singletons, with about 29% in the top ten. This sample was shared with a second study, whose subject was T cells expressing NK-cell markers.

The source material was CD8+ T cells sorted from PBMCs, sampled roughly 12 days after vaccination. The receptor set was obtained from a middle-aged man who received an inactivated influenza vaccine. Both conserved end residues are part of each CDR3. The D gene is left open where the match is weak. Clone size is given for some rows only: seen once, a few or many times, or a class if the clone is expanded.

J: TRBJ2-7; size: once; V: TRBV19; D: -; DNA: TGTGCCAGTGGGGGCGGGTACTACGAGCAGTACTTC; CDR3: CASGGGYYEQYF
J: TRBJ2-7; size: few; V: TRBV6-2/TRBV6-3; D: TRBD2; DNA: TGTGCCAGCAGTTACTCGCCTAGCGGGAGTCCCTACGAGCAGTACTTC; CDR3: CASSYSPSGSPYEQYF
J: TRBJ1-5; size: once; V: TRBV7-2; D: -; DNA: TGTGCCAGCAGCTTAACTTCATTGGTAAGCAATCAGCCCCAGCATTTT; CDR3: CASSLTSLVSNQPQHF
J: TRBJ2-1; size: -; V: TRBV6-1; D: -; DNA: TGTGCCAGCATCCTCTCGGGCGAACTGGGGGTATACAATGAGCAGTTCTTC; CDR3: CASILSGELGVYNEQFF
J: TRBJ2-6; size: many; V: TRBV27; D: -; DNA: TGTGCCAGCAGCTGGACAGCCCCCTCTGGGGCCAACGTCCTGACTTTC; CDR3: CASSWTAPSGANVLTF
J: TRBJ2-3; size: -; V: TRBV5-1; D: -; DNA: TGCGCCAGCAGCTTGAGCGGCACAGATACGCAGTATTTT; CDR3: CASSLSGTDTQYF
J: TRBJ2-7; size: -; V: TRBV27; D: -; DNA: TGTGCCAGCAGTCCTAGTGGCCCATTGGGGAGCGAGCAGTACTTC; CDR3: CASSPSGPLGSEQYF
J: TRBJ2-1; size: -; V: TRBV30; D: TRBD2; DNA: TGTGCCGGGAGCGGGGGGCACTACAATGAGCAGTTCTTC; CDR3: CAGSGGHYNEQFF
J: TRBJ1-5; size: few; V: TRBV7-9; D: TRBD1; DNA: TGTGCCAGCAGCTTAGGTCGGGGACAGAACGATCAGCCCCAGCATTTT; CDR3: CASSLGRGQNDQPQHF
J: TRBJ2-5; size: few; V: TRBV20-1; D: TRBD2; DNA: TGCAGTGCTAGAGGACTAGCGGGGGGGCCAATAAGGGAGACCCAGTACTTC; CDR3: CSARGLAGGPIRETQYF
J: TRBJ1-3; size: -; V: TRBV11-2; D: -; DNA: TGTGCCAGCAGCCTACTTACAGGGCGAGGGAACACCATATATTTT; CDR3: CASSLLTGRGNTIYF
J: TRBJ2-1; size: few; V: TRBV7-8; D: TRBD2; DNA: TGTGCCAGCAGCTTACCTAGCGGAAGTTACAATGAGCAGTTCTTC; CDR3: CASSLPSGSYNEQFF
J: TRBJ1-6; size: few; V: TRBV20-1; D: -; DNA: TGCAGTGCTAGAGGGGAGGGGAGTAACCTTTTTATTAATTCACCCCTCCACTTT; CDR3: CSARGEGSNLFINSPLHF
J: TRBJ2-5; size: -; V: TRBV7-7; D: -; DNA: TGTGCTAGCAGCAAGGGGGGGGAGACCCAGTACTTC; CDR3: CASSKGGETQYF
J: TRBJ2-1; size: few; V: TRBV5-6; D: -; DNA: TGTGCCAGCAGCTTAGGCCCAAAAGGGCAGTTCTTC; CDR3: CASSLGPKGQFF
J: TRBJ2-1; size: few; V: TRBV12-2; D: -; DNA: TGTGCAAGTCGACCACCCCGACGACTAGCGGGGAGAGATGAGCAGTTCTTC; CDR3: CASRPPRRLAGRDEQFF
J: TRBJ2-2; size: -; V: TRBV15; D: TRBD1; DNA: TGTGCCACCAGCAGGAGGGACAGCTCAAACACCGGGGAGCTGTTTTTT; CDR3: CATSRRDSSNTGELFF
J: TRBJ1-2; size: -; V: TRBV12-3/TRBV12-4; D: TRBD1; DNA: TGTGCCAGCAGTCCCCCGGGACAGAACTATGGCTACACCTTC; CDR3: CASSPPGQNYGYTF
J: TRBJ2-1; size: few; V: TRBV3-1; D: TRBD2; DNA: TGTGCCAGCAGCCAAGAACTAGCGGGGGTTGTCTCCTACAATGAGCAGTTCTTC; CDR3: CASSQELAGVVSYNEQFF
J: TRBJ1-1; size: few; V: TRBV7-9; D: -; DNA: TGTGCCAGCAGCTTAGCGATGGGCACTGAAGCTTTCTTT; CDR3: CASSLAMGTEAFF
J: TRBJ2-3; size: few; V: TRBV11-3; D: -; DNA: TGTGCCAGCAGCTTGAACCCCCCTGCGGATACGCAGTATTTT; CDR3: CASSLNPPADTQYF
J: TRBJ2-5; size: few; V: TRBV7-9; D: -; DNA: TGTGCCAGCAGCCCACCTCGGGGTGTCCCCGAGACCCAGTACTTC; CDR3: CASSPPRGVPETQYF
J: TRBJ1-1; size: few; V: TRBV29-1; D: -; DNA: TGCAGCGTTGAAGGGACCAGAGCTTTCTTT; CDR3: CSVEGTRAFF
J: TRBJ2-1; size: few; V: TRBV6-5; D: -; DNA: TGTGCCAGCAGTTACCGGATCTCCTACAATGAGCAGTTCTTC; CDR3: CASSYRISYNEQFF
J: TRBJ2-7; size: few; V: TRBV30; D: -; DNA: TGTGCCTGGAGTGTGACCACTTCGGGCGAGCAGTACTTC; CDR3: CAWSVTTSGEQYF
J: TRBJ2-7; size: many; V: TRBV20-1; D: TRBD2; DNA: TGCAGTGCTAACGGGCAACTAGCGGGAGGCGGCTCCTACGAGCAGTACTTC; CDR3: CSANGQLAGGGSYEQYF
J: TRBJ2-1; size: -; V: TRBV12-3/TRBV12-4; D: TRBD2; DNA: TGTGCCAGCAGTTTAGTACTAGCGGGGCCCTACAATGAGCAGTTCTTC; CDR3: CASSLVLAGPYNEQFF
J: TRBJ2-2; size: few; V: TRBV12-3/TRBV12-4; D: TRBD2; DNA: TGTGCCAGCAGTTTACCTAGCGGGAGGGAATACACCGGGGAGCTGTTTTTT; CDR3: CASSLPSGREYTGELFF
J: TRBJ2-1; size: -; V: TRBV7-9; D: -; DNA: TGTGCCAGCAGTAGTCAGGACTCCTACAATGAGCAGTTCTTC; CDR3: CASSSQDSYNEQFF
J: TRBJ1-3; size: few; V: TRBV7-8; D: -; DNA: TGTGCCAGCAGCCTACACGCCCCGAACTCTGGAAACACCATATATTTT; CDR3: CASSLHAPNSGNTIYF
J: TRBJ1-5; size: -; V: TRBV27; D: -; DNA: TGTGCCAGCAGCCGAACAAAGGGGGACGGAGAGCCCCAGCATTTT; CDR3: CASSRTKGDGEPQHF
J: TRBJ2-1; size: -; V: TRBV14; D: TRBD2; DNA: TGTGCCAGCAGGGCTAGCGGGAGTGATGAGCAGTTCTTC; CDR3: CASRASGSDEQFF
J: TRBJ2-7; size: -; V: TRBV7-2; D: -; DNA: TGTGCCAGCAGCTTAGTCCACGAGCAGTACTTC; CDR3: CASSLVHEQYF
J: TRBJ2-7; size: few; V: TRBV20-1; D: -; DNA: TGCAGTGCTAGGTCGCTAGCGAGCTACGAGCAGTACTTC; CDR3: CSARSLASYEQYF
J: TRBJ2-1; size: -; V: TRBV2; D: -; DNA: TGTGCCAGCTGGGGGGAGGGGACAAGCTACAATGAGCAGTTCTTC; CDR3: CASWGEGTSYNEQFF
J: TRBJ2-7; size: many; V: TRBV27; D: TRBD2; DNA: TGTGCCAGCAGTCTCGGGACTAGCGGGTACGAGCAGTACTTC; CDR3: CASSLGTSGYEQYF
J: TRBJ2-5; size: many; V: TRBV6-1; D: TRBD2; DNA: TGTGCCAGCAGTCCTAGACTAGCGGGACAAGAGACCCAGTACTTC; CDR3: CASSPRLAGQETQYF
J: TRBJ2-7; size: many; V: TRBV11-2; D: -; DNA: TGTGCCAGCAGCTTAGCGGCCTACGAGCAGTACTTC; CDR3: CASSLAAYEQYF
J: TRBJ2-3; size: -; V: TRBV27; D: -; DNA: TGTGCCAGCAGTTTGGGGGCCGTCCCCACAGATACGCAGTATTTT; CDR3: CASSLGAVPTDTQYF
J: TRBJ2-1; size: few; V: TRBV27; D: TRBD2; DNA: TGTGCCAGCACATCCGGGACTAGCGGCCACAATGAGCAGTTCTTC; CDR3: CASTSGTSGHNEQFF
J: TRBJ2-3; size: many; V: TRBV7-8; D: TRBD2; DNA: TGTGCCAGCAGCTTAGTTGCGGGAGGAACAGATACGCAGTATTTT; CDR3: CASSLVAGGTDTQYF
J: TRBJ2-2; size: -; V: TRBV19; D: TRBD1; DNA: TGTGCCAGTAGTATTACAGGGGGCGGCACCGGGGAGCTGTTTTTT; CDR3: CASSITGGGTGELFF
J: TRBJ2-7; size: few; V: TRBV28; D: -; DNA: TGTGCCAGCTGCAACCGGACGCACTTCCACGAGCAGTACTTC; CDR3: CASCNRTHFHEQYF
J: TRBJ1-1; size: -; V: TRBV29-1; D: -; DNA: TGCAGCGTTGAAGATCCGGGGGCGTTCACTGAAGCTTTCTTT; CDR3: CSVEDPGAFTEAFF
J: TRBJ2-5; size: few; V: TRBV6-5; D: TRBD2; DNA: TGTGCCAGCAGTTACCTGGCTAGCGGAGCCTTCCAAGAGACCCAGTACTTC; CDR3: CASSYLASGAFQETQYF
J: TRBJ2-7; size: -; V: TRBV9; D: -; DNA: TGTGCCAGCAGCCCACGACCCACGTACTCCTACGAGCAGTACTTC; CDR3: CASSPRPTYSYEQYF
J: TRBJ2-7; size: -; V: TRBV6-2/TRBV6-3; D: -; DNA: TGTGCCAGCAGTTTTGAATCCGCGGGCGAGCAGTACTTC; CDR3: CASSFESAGEQYF
J: TRBJ2-1; size: -; V: TRBV29-1; D: TRBD2; DNA: TGCAGCGTTGAAGGAAGAGGACTAGCGGGAGCCTACAATGAGCAGTTCTTC; CDR3: CSVEGRGLAGAYNEQFF
J: TRBJ2-3; size: -; V: TRBV7-9; D: -; DNA: TGTGCCAGCAGCCTGGTGGGGTCCGGCACAGATACGCAGTATTTT; CDR3: CASSLVGSGTDTQYF
J: TRBJ1-1; size: few; V: TRBV11-2; D: TRBD1; DNA: TGTGCCAGCAGCACGCGGACAGGCCAAAGGCGCACTGAAGCTTTCTTT; CDR3: CASSTRTGQRRTEAFF